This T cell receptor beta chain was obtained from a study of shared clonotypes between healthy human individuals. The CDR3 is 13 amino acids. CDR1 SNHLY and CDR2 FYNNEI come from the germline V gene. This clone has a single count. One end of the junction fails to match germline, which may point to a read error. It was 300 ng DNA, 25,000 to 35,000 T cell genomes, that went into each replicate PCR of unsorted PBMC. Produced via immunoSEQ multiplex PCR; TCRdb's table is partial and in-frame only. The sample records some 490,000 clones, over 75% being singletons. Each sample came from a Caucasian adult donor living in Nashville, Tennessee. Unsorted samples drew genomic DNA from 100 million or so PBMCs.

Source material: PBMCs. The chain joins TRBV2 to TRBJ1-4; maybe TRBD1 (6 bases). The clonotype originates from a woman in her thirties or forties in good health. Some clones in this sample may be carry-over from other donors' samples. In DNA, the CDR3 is TGTGCCAGCAGTGAAAGGACAGATCTGGGGATGGTCTTT. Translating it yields CASSERTDLGMVF.